This passage covers 13 T cell receptor beta chains from one sample sequenced in a study of T cell repertoires in cytomegalovirus infection. TCRdb used MiXCR to reprocess the reads, holding one entry per CDR3 protein. The sample includes 290,000 or so distinct CDR3 sequences, approximately 8.9% of them seen just once. Sequencing was carried out using PBMCs. The receptors come from a human donor in good health (CMV status not recorded). Some clones in this sample may be carry-over from other donors' samples.

This clonotype was recorded at least ten times. This sequence joins TRBV7-9 and TRBJ2-5; D is undetermined. V lost 2 bases to trimming and J lost 4 bases, with 11 bases between them. The CDR3 runs to 14 residues. From germline, CDR1 is SEHNR and CDR2 FQNEAQ (reference sequence). The CDR3 reads CASSLRPEVETQYF. In DNA, the CDR3 is TGTGCCAGCAGCTTAAGGCCTGAGGTAGAGACCCAGTACTTC.

This clonotype was seen ten or more times. V gene TRBV12-3 or TRBV12-4 combines with J gene TRBJ1-2; no clear D. There are 11 residues in the CDR3. Trimming removed 7 bases from V and 8 bases from J, with 11 bases in between. The CDR3 sequence is CASTFGWGYTF. In DNA, the CDR3 is TGTGCCAGCACCTTCGGATGGGGCTACACCTTC.

This clonotype was counted many times. This rearrangement joins TRBV12-3 or TRBV12-4 to TRBJ2-7; 9 bases line up with TRBD1. The CDR3 totals 14 residues. With 3 bases clipped from V and 4 bases from J, the junction kept 4 bases outside the gene matches. CDR3 region: CASSFGGQGYEQYF. In DNA form, the CDR3 reads TGTGCCAGCAGTTTCGGGGGACAGGGATACGAGCAGTACTTC.

In this sample, this clonotype turned up many times. The chain links TRBV7-2 to TRBJ1-6, with D tentatively TRBD1 (6 bases). The CDR3 is 16 residues long. Trimming left V 1 base short and J 5 bases short, with 12 bases between. The germline V gene encodes CDR1 SGHTA and CDR2 FQGNSA. CDR3 sequence: CASSLDRTANNSPLHF. The CDR3 DNA reads as TGTGCCAGCAGCTTAGACCGGACAGCGAATAATTCACCCCTCCACTTT.

There are many counts of this clonotype. The DNA for the CDR3 is TGCAGTGCTAGAATTCAGGGGGCGAGGTACAATGAGCAGTTCTTC. This gives the protein CSARIQGARYNEQFF. The V call is TRBV20-1, the J call TRBJ2-1; the match to TRBD1 covers 8 bases. The CDR3 covers 15 residues. The ends lost 2 bases at V and 4 bases at J; junction bases unmatched: 7. Per germline, CDR1 DFQATT and CDR2 SNEGSKA (reference sequence).

This clonotype was observed a handful of times. The CDR3 sequence: CASSPTSTGELFF. Here the CDR3 DNA reads TGTGCCAGCAGCCCCACAAGCACCGGGGAGCTGTTTTTT. The chain has TRBV9 and TRBJ2-2; D gene ambiguous. The CDR3 covers 13 residues. The germline gives CDR1 SGDLS, CDR2 YYNGEE. Trimming left V 4 bases short and J 4 bases short, with 8 bases between.

This clonotype was recorded a few times. The chain couples TRBV5-6 to TRBJ1-1; TRBD1 might be the D (5 bases). This CDR3 region has 16 residues. Germline V lookup: CDR1 SGHDT, CDR2 YYEEEE. The V end lost 4 bases, the J end lost 5 bases, and 21 bases lay between the germline ends. This CDR3 reads CASSKGKGSVETEAFF. The CDR3 bases are TGTGCCAGCAGCAAGGGAAAGGGGTCTGTTGAGACTGAAGCTTTCTTT. The variable domain in full, completed from reference TRBV5-6 and TRBJ1-1, reads DAGVTQSPTHLIKTRGQQVTLRCSPKSGHDTVSWYQQALGQGPQFIFQYYEEEERQRGNFPDRFSGHQFPNYSSELNVNALLLGDSALYLCASSKGKGSVETEAFFGQGTRLTVV.

At least ten counts were recorded for this clonotype. The chain recombines TRBV7-9 with TRBJ1-5; D unclear. Germline lookup yields CDR1 SEHNR and CDR2 FQNEAQ (reference sequence). The V and J ends lost 5 bases and 0 bases respectively, with 17 bases between them. CDR3 length equals 17 residues. CDR3 amino acids: CASSIGDWDNSNQPQHF. The CDR3 nucleotides are TGTGCCAGCAGCATTGGGGATTGGGATAATAGCAATCAGCCCCAGCATTTT.

With regard to this clonotype: A read error may be the cause here, since a much bigger clone is one base away. The CDR3 protein is CASSLFRGRNTEVFF. The CDR3 bases are TGTGCCAGCAGCTTGTTCCGGGGACGTAACACTGAAGTTTTCTTT. This chain links TRBV5-6 with TRBJ1-1; possibly TRBD1 for D (5 bases). Looked up from germline, CDR1 is SGHDT and CDR2 is YYEEEE. The CDR3 totals 15 residues.

V is TRBV6-6 and J is TRBJ2-4; TRBD1 matches 10 bases. CDR1 is MNHNY and CDR2 is SVGAGI in the germline V gene (reference sequence). This CDR3 has 16 residues. The V and J ends lost 1 base and 7 bases, in that order; junction bases with no gene match: 7. The DNA of the CDR3 is TGTGCCAGCAGTTACTGGGACAGGGGCCCTCAGAACATTCAGTACTTC. It yields the protein CASSYWDRGPQNIQYF.

The chain uses TRBV3-1 and TRBJ2-1; maybe TRBD1 (6 bases). The CDR3 is 15 amino acids. V shed 5 bases and J shed 0 bases, with 11 bases lying between them. Germline-derived CDR1 and CDR2 are LGHDT and YNNKEL (reference sequence). CDR3 bases: TGTGCCAGCAGCAACAGGGCAAGCTCCTACAATGAGCAGTTCTTC. Encoded protein: CASSNRASSYNEQFF.

This clonotype appeared a few times. This chain connects TRBV20-1 to TRBJ2-3; 12 nucleotides match TRBD2. The CDR3 loop spans 19 amino acids. In germline, CDR1 is DFQATT, CDR2 SNEGSKA (reference sequence). Germline trimming cut 7 bases from V and 4 bases from J; bases unmatched to any gene: 21. Here the CDR3 DNA reads TGCAGTGTCCGCTCTACCGGGACTAGCGGGTTACAAGTGGCAGATACGCAGTATTTT. Protein product: CSVRSTGTSGLQVADTQYF.

This clonotype has more than one count but fewer than ten. The V and J genes are TRBV12-3 or TRBV12-4 and TRBJ1-1, with a tentative D call TRBD1 (5 bases). The CDR3 is made up of 15 amino acids. V lost 3 bases to trimming and J lost 2 bases, with 13 bases between them. CDR3: CASSFRPGSNTEAFF. The CDR3 DNA follows: TGTGCCAGCAGTTTCAGACCAGGGTCCAACACTGAAGCTTTCTTT.